These 16 T cell receptor beta chains were all obtained from the same sample, sequenced in a study of cytomegalovirus exposure and HLA in healthy donors. PCR primers comprised 60 Vbeta and 13 Jbeta primers. Sequencing used immunoSEQ multiplex PCR; TCRdb keeps in-frame clones, though not all of them. The repertoire has 100,000 to 150,000 clones, 77% of them found once; the top ten carry about 6%. Sequencing was done on a sample of PBMCs. Receptor source: a man aged 18 to 30 in good health and CMV-seropositive.

V and J are TRBV6-6 and TRBJ1-5; TRBD1 matches at 7 bases. Germline trimming cut 8 bases from V and 6 bases from J; bases unmatched to any gene: 4. Germline V gene sequence: CDR1 MNHNY, CDR2 SVGAGI (reference sequence). The CDR3 runs 12 residues. The CDR3 nucleotides are TGTGCCAGCCACAGGGGTGGTCAGCCCCAGCATTTT. As protein: CASHRGGQPQHF.

V is TRBV28 and J is TRBJ1-5; 7 bases line up with TRBD1. The germline V gene encodes CDR1 MDHEN and CDR2 SYDVKM. This CDR3 region has 13 residues. The trim removed 5 bases at V and 6 bases at J, leaving 4 bases unmatched. This chain's CDR3 is CASSPYRGQPQHF. CDR3 nucleotide sequence: TGTGCCAGCAGTCCCTACAGGGGTCAGCCCCAGCATTTT.

The table lists this clone with a few counts. The gene calls are TRBV9 and TRBJ2-7, with a tentative D call TRBD1 (5 bases). V was trimmed by 7 bases and J by 3 bases, leaving 11 bases between them. CDR3 length equals 12 residues. The germline V gene encodes CDR1 SGDLS and CDR2 YYNGEE. The CDR3 loop reads CASSTDNYEQYF. CDR3 in DNA: TGTGCCAGCTCGACGGACAACTACGAGCAGTACTTC.

This chain uses TRBV5-1 with TRBJ2-7; 9 bases are a match to TRBD1. J lost 1 base, V lost 3 bases, and 11 bases had no gene match. Germline CDR1 is SGHRS and CDR2 is YFSETQ. The CDR3 has 17 amino acids. CDR3 DNA sequence: TGCGCCAGCAGCTACTCGACCGGACAGGGGATATCCTACGAGCAGTACTTC. Translation gives CASSYSTGQGISYEQYF.

This clone has only a few counts. The rearrangement joins TRBV5-1 to TRBJ1-2; TRBD1 matches 8 bases. The junction had 7 bases not matched to a gene; V was cut back by 5 bases and J by 7 bases. This CDR3 is 13 amino acids long. Germline V gives CDR1 SGHRS, CDR2 YFSETQ. Here the CDR3 reads CASSPDRGPGYTF. The CDR3 DNA reads TGCGCCAGCAGTCCAGACAGGGGACCTGGCTACACCTTC.

Of note for this clone: One end of the junction fails to match germline, which may point to a read error. This chain joins TRBV5-1 and TRBJ2-6, with 7 nucleotides matching TRBD2. This CDR3 is built from 15 residues. Germline V CDR1 and CDR2: SGHRS, YFSETQ. The DNA for the CDR3 is TGCGCCAGCAGCTGGGAGGGTTACGGGGCCAACGGCCTGACTTTC. This codes for CASSWEGYGANGLTF.

The genes are TRBV6-1 and TRBJ2-7, with 10 bases identical to TRBD1. The length of the CDR3 is 15 residues. Germline trimming cut 4 bases from V and 0 bases from J; bases unmatched to any gene: 3. Germline lookup yields CDR1 MNHNS and CDR2 SASEGT. The CDR3 nucleotides read TGTGCCAGCAGTGGACAGGGGGCTACCTCCTACGAGCAGTACTTC. The encoded protein is CASSGQGATSYEQYF.

The chain links TRBV5-8 to TRBJ1-5; 7 bases fit TRBD1. Per the germline V gene, CDR1 is SGHTS and CDR2 is YDEGEE. This CDR3 contains 17 residues. The V segment lost 5 bases and the J segment 1 base; nucleotides outside the gene matches: 12. CDR3 nucleotides: TGTGCCAGCAGACCATCTCCCGGGACAGCGAGCAATCAGCCCCAGCATTTT. Amino acids: CASRPSPGTASNQPQHF.

The V call is TRBV7-9, the J call TRBJ2-5; a weak D match, TRBD2 (6 bases). The CDR3 sequence is 11 residues long. CDR1 is SEHNR and CDR2 is FQNEAQ in the germline V gene (reference sequence). The CDR3, as DNA: TGTGCTACGGGAGAGGGGGAGACCCAGTACTTC. Its translation is CATGEGETQYF.

This clone was observed a few times. The genes are TRBV28 and TRBJ1-4; 8 nucleotides match TRBD1. CDR1 is MDHEN, CDR2 SYDVKM, per germline. This CDR3 has 17 amino acids. With 4 bases clipped from V and 10 bases from J, the junction kept 17 bases outside the gene matches. CDR3 sequence (DNA): TGTGCCAGCAGTTCCCCCGAATTGGCCAGGGGGCATGGAAAACTGTTTTTT. Protein sequence: CASSSPELARGHGKLFF.

For this clone: The same CDR3 can be traced to other DNA sequences in this sample. The chain links TRBV10-3 to TRBJ1-1; TRBD1 aligns across 7 bases. From germline, CDR1 is ENHRY and CDR2 SYGVKD. CDR3 length equals 13 residues. With V trimmed by 6 bases and J by 2 bases, 3 bases remained unmatched. The CDR3 spells CAIRGQQNTEAFF. The CDR3 DNA sequence: TGTGCCATCAGGGGACAGCAAAACACTGAAGCTTTCTTT.

The V and J genes are TRBV7-6 and TRBJ2-7, with D tentatively TRBD1 (5 bases). CDR1 and CDR2 (germline): SGHVS, FNYEAQ. This CDR3 has 15 amino acids. Between the trimmed V and J ends, which lost 4 bases and 3 bases, there was a span of 16 bases. CDR3: CASSSSKGWGYEQYF. CDR3 nucleotides: TGTGCCAGCAGCTCCTCCAAGGGGTGGGGCTACGAGCAGTACTTC.

The chain employs TRBV7-9 and TRBJ2-7, with D perhaps TRBD1 (6 bases). This CDR3 has 17 amino acids. V was pared by 5 bases and J by 2 bases, with 22 bases between. Germline values: CDR1 SEHNR, CDR2 FQNEAQ (reference sequence). CDR3 DNA: TGTGCCAGCAGCCCCCAAGGACAGCTAGGAGGACCCTACGAGCAGTACTTC. It encodes CASSPQGQLGGPYEQYF.

The chain combines TRBV7-6 with TRBJ1-1, with a weak D call TRBD1 (5 bases). The germline gives CDR1 SGHVS, CDR2 FNYEAQ. The ends were cut back, 3 bases at V and 4 bases at J, with 18 bases in the middle. The CDR3 sequence is 16 residues long. The chain's CDR3 is CASSFRASGHRTEAFF. The CDR3 DNA reads as TGTGCCAGCAGCTTTCGGGCTTCCGGACACCGCACTGAAGCTTTCTTT.

The rearrangement joins TRBV7-2 to TRBJ1-1, with TRBD1 identical over 7 bases. The CDR3 extends over 15 amino acids. The junction had 5 bases not matched to a gene; V was cut back by 3 bases and J by 1 base. CDR1 is SGHTA and CDR2 is FQGNSA in the germline V gene. CDR3 residues: CASSLYRGWNTEAFF. The CDR3 DNA reads as TGTGCCAGCAGCTTGTACAGGGGATGGAACACTGAAGCTTTCTTT. Full variable domain (rest looked up from reference TRBV7-2 and TRBJ1-1): GAGVSQSPSNKVTEKGKDVELRCDPISGHTALYWYRQSLGQGLEFLIYFQGNSAPDKSGLPSDRFSAERTGGSVSTLTIQRTQQEDSAVYLCASSLYRGWNTEAFFGQGTRLTVV.

The rearrangement uses TRBV5-4 and TRBJ2-1; 8 positions agree with TRBD2. The J segment lost 5 bases and the V segment lost 6 bases, leaving 16 bases of the junction unmatched. In germline, CDR1 is SGHNT, CDR2 YYREEE (reference sequence). The CDR3 is 17 residues long. CDR3: CASIPHPYAGGHNEQFF. CDR3 sequence (DNA): TGTGCCAGCATCCCCCACCCCTATGCGGGAGGTCACAATGAGCAGTTCTTC. Full variable domain (missing parts from reference TRBV5-4 and TRBJ2-1): ETGVTQSPTHLIKTRGQQVTLRCSSQSGHNTVSWYQQALGQGPQFIFQYYREEENGRGNFPPRFSGLQFPNYSSELNVNALELDDSALYLCASIPHPYAGGHNEQFFGPGTRLTVL.